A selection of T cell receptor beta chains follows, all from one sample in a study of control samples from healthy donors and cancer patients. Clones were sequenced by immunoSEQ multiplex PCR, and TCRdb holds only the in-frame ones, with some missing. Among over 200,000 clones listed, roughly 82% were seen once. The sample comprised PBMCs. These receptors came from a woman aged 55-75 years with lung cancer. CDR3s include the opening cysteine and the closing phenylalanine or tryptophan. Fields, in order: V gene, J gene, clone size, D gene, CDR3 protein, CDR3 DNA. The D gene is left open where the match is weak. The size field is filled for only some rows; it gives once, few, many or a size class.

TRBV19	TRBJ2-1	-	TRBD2	CASSIGVVAGAGEQFF	TGTGCCAGTAGTATAGGGGTAGTAGCGGGGGCGGGCGAGCAGTTCTTC
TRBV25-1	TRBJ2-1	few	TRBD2	CASSERVTGGPNEQFF	TGTGCCAGCAGTGAACGGGTAACGGGAGGTCCCAATGAGCAGTTCTTC
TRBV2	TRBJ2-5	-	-	CASSALTGETQYF	TGTGCCAGCAGTGCCCTGACCGGGGAGACCCAGTACTTC
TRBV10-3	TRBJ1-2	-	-	CAISESGRGDYGYTF	TGTGCCATCAGTGAGTCGGGCAGGGGCGACTATGGCTACACCTTC
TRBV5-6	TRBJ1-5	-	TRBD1	CASRRQGGDQPQHF	TGTGCCAGCAGAAGACAGGGGGGGGATCAGCCCCAGCATTTT
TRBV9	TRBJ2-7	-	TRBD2	CASSATGLAKGNEQYF	TGTGCCAGCAGCGCGACGGGACTAGCGAAGGGAAACGAGCAGTACTTC
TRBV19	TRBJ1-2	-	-	CASSHPLYGYTF	TGTGCCAGTAGTCATCCCCTATATGGCTACACCTTC
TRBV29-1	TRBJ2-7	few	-	CSVRGATGFEQYF	TGCAGCGTTCGAGGGGCCACAGGGTTCGAGCAGTACTTC
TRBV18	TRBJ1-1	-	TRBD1	CASSPSGDRDEAFF	TGTGCCAGCTCACCATCTGGGGACAGGGATGAAGCTTTCTTT
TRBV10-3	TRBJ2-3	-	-	CAISGGTGYPDTQYF	TGTGCCATCAGTGGGGGAACAGGGTACCCAGATACGCAGTATTTT
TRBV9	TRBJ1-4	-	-	CASSTLTGRNCLGNEKLFF	TGTGCCAGCAGCACATTGACCGGGCGGAATTGCCTAGGCAATGAAAAACTGTTTTTT
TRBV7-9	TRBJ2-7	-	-	CASGSTWRSDEQYF	TGTGCCAGCGGGTCTACGTGGAGGTCGGACGAGCAGTACTTC
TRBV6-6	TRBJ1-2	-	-	CASSYSTLNYGYTF	TGTGCCAGCAGTTACTCGACACTGAACTATGGCTACACCTTC
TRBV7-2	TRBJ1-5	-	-	CASSLEHLGNQPQHF	TGTGCCAGCAGCTTAGAACATCTCGGCAATCAGCCCCAGCATTTT
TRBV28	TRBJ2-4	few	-	CASSLLASGKILAKNIQYF	TGTGCCAGCAGTTTATTGGCCTCAGGGAAGATTCTAGCCAAAAACATTCAGTACTTC
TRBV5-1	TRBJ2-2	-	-	CASSLQGSNTGELFF	TGCGCCAGCAGCTTGCAGGGGTCGAACACCGGGGAGCTGTTTTTT
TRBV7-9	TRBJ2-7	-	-	CASSLVGVVTYEQYF	TGTGCCAGCAGCTTAGTCGGTGTAGTTACCTACGAGCAGTACTTC
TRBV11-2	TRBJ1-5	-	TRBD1	CASSGTGNNQPQHF	TGTGCCAGCAGCGGGACAGGGAACAATCAGCCCCAGCATTTT
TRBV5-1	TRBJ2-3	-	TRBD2	CASSLGSGSADTQYF	TGCGCCAGCAGCTTGGGTAGCGGGAGCGCAGATACGCAGTATTTT
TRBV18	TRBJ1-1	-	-	CASSLDMNTEAFF	TGTGCCAGCTCACTAGACATGAACACTGAAGCTTTCTTT
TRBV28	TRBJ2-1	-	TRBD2	CASRAGGLNEQFF	TGTGCCAGCAGGGCGGGAGGGCTCAATGAGCAGTTCTTC
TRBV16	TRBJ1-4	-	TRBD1	CASSPLDRGRNEKLFF	TGTGCCAGCAGCCCTCTGGACAGGGGGAGAAATGAAAAACTGTTTTTT
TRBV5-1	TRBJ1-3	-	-	CASSLEVGNTIYF	TGCGCCAGCAGCTTGGAGGTCGGAAACACCATATATTTT
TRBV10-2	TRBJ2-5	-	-	CASSVGGSSETQYF	TGCGCCAGCAGTGTAGGAGGGAGCTCAGAGACCCAGTACTTC
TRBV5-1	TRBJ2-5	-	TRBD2	CASSVGAGGETQYF	TGCGCCAGCAGCGTGGGGGCGGGGGGCGAGACCCAGTACTTC
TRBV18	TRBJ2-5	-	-	CASSPSRETQYF	TGTGCCAGCTCACCGTCCAGGGAGACCCAGTACTTC
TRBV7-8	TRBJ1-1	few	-	CASSPIVEPIEAFF	TGTGCCAGCAGTCCTATAGTGGAGCCTATCGAAGCTTTCTTT
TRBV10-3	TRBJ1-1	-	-	CAISESTGWTEAFF	TGTGCCATCAGTGAGTCAACAGGCTGGACTGAAGCTTTCTTT
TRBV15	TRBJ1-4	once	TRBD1	CATSPRQGQEKLFF	TGTGCCACCAGCCCCCGACAGGGTCAAGAAAAACTGTTTTTT
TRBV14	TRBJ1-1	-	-	CASSPGDMNTEAFF	TGTGCCAGCAGTCCGGGCGACATGAACACTGAAGCTTTCTTT
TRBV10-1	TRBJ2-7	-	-	CASSRGQTYEQYF	TGCGCCAGCAGCCGCGGGCAAACCTACGAGCAGTACTTC
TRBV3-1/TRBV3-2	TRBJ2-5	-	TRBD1	CASSPGQPLGETQYF	TGTGCCAGCAGCCCGGGACAGCCATTAGGGGAGACCCAGTACTTC
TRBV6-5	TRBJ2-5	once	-	CASSLSSAQETQYF	TGTGCCAGCAGTCTATCTAGCGCCCAAGAGACCCAGTACTTC
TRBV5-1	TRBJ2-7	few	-	CASSPQYSYEQYF	TGCGCCAGCAGCCCCCAATACTCCTACGAGCAGTACTTC
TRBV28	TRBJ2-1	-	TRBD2	CASTLGLFYNEQFF	TGTGCCAGCACCCTGGGACTATTCTACAATGAGCAGTTCTTC
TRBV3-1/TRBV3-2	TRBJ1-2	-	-	CASSRVGEGYTF	TGTGCCAGCAGCCGGGTGGGGGAAGGCTACACCTTC
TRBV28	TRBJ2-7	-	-	CASSLRGRKSSYEQYF	TGTGCCAGCAGTTTACGCGGGCGTAAAAGCTCCTACGAGCAGTACTTC
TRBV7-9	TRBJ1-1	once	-	CASSIGPNTEAFF	TGTGCCAGCAGCATTGGACCGAACACTGAAGCTTTCTTT
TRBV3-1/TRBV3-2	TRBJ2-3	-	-	CASSQHGADGTDTQYF	TGTGCCAGCAGCCAACATGGAGCGGATGGCACAGATACGCAGTATTTT
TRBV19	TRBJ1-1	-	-	CASTPWGEGNTEAFF	TGTGCCAGTACCCCTTGGGGGGAAGGGAACACTGAAGCTTTCTTT
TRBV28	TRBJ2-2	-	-	CASSPNRDGRTGELFF	TGTGCCAGCAGCCCTAACCGGGACGGGCGCACCGGGGAGCTGTTTTTT
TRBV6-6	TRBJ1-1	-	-	CASTGTGNTEAFF	TGTGCCAGCACCGGAACAGGGAATACTGAAGCTTTCTTT
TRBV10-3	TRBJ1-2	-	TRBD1	CAMGTGEGYTF	TGTGCCATGGGGACAGGGGAAGGCTACACCTTC
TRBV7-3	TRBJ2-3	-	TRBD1	CASSSGQETDTQYF	TGTGCCAGCAGCTCCGGACAGGAGACAGATACGCAGTATTTT
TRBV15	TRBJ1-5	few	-	CATSGGADQPQHF	TGTGCCACCAGCGGGGGAGCAGATCAGCCCCAGCATTTT
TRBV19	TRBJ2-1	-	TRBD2	CASRLAGSHNEQFF	TGTGCCAGCCGACTAGCGGGGAGCCACAATGAGCAGTTCTTC
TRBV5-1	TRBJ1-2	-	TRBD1	CASRSSGTGDGYTF	TGCGCCAGCAGATCCTCCGGGACAGGGGATGGCTACACCTTC
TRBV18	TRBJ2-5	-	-	CASSPRGAETQYF	TGTGCCAGCTCACCCAGGGGCGCCGAGACCCAGTACTTC
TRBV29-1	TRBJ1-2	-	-	CSVDGEGINYGYTF	TGCAGCGTTGATGGAGAGGGCATTAACTATGGCTACACCTTC
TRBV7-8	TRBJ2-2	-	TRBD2	CASTFRREDTGELFF	TGTGCCAGCACTTTCCGGCGGGAGGACACCGGGGAGCTGTTTTTT
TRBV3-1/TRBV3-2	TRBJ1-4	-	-	CASSRDEWEKLFF	TGTGCCAGCAGCCGGGACGAATGGGAAAAACTGTTTTTT
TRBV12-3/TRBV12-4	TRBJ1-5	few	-	CASSFNEGQPQHF	TGTGCCAGCAGTTTCAATGAGGGACAGCCCCAGCATTTT
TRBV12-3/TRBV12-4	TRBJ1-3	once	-	CASSLGRGGHPNF	TGTGCCAGCAGTTTGGGGAGGGGGGGGCACCCAAATTTT
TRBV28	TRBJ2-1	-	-	CASSFPVPEQFF	TGTGCCAGCAGTTTTCCCGTCCCGGAGCAGTTCTTC
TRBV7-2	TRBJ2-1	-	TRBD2	CASRRGGGSNEQFF	TGTGCCAGCAGGAGGGGCGGGGGATCGAATGAGCAGTTCTTC
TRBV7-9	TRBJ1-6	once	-	CASIPLDSINSPLHF	TGTGCCAGCATCCCTCTTGACAGTATAAATTCACCCCTCCACTTT
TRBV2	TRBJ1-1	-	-	CASSGTRMNTEAFF	TGTGCCAGCAGTGGGACCAGGATGAACACTGAAGCTTTCTTT